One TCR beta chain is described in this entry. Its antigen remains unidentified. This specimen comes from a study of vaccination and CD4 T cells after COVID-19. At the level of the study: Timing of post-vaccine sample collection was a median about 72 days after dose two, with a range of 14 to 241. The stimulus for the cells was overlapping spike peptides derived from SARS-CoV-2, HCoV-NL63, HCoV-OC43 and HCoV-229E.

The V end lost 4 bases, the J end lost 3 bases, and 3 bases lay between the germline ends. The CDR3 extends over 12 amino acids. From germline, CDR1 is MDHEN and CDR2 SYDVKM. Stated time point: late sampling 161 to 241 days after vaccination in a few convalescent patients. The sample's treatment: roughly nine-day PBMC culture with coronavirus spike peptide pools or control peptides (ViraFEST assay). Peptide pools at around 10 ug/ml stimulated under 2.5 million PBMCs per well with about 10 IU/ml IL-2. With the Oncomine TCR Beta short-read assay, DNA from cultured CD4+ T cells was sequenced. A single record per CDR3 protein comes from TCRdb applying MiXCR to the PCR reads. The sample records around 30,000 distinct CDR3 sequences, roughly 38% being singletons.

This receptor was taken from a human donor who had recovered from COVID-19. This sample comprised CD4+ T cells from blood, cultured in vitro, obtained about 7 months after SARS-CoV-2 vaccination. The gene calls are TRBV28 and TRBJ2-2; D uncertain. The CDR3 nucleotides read TGTGCCAGCAGTTCACACACCGGGGAGCTGTTTTTT. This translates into CASSSHTGELFF.